Each of the 15 T cell receptor beta chains below was sequenced from the same sample in a study of shared clonotypes between healthy human individuals. Generated by immunoSEQ multiplex PCR, the TCRdb table keeps only in-frame clones and is missing some. The sample carries more than 1,200,000 clones, 98% recorded once. Sequencing input: naive CD4+ T cells sorted from blood. This sample's subset: CD45RA+ positively selected. Every receptor here comes from a man aged 30-40 years in good health.

The V and J genes are TRBV11-2 and TRBJ2-7, with a possible D match to TRBD1 (5 bases). Germline V gene lookup returns CDR1 SGHAT and CDR2 FQNNGV. The length of the CDR3 is 14 residues. V lost 6 bases, J lost 2 bases, and 14 bases lay in between. In DNA, the CDR3 is TGTGCCAGCAGGGCCTTGCTAGGGGCCTACGAGCAGTACTTC. It yields the protein CASRALLGAYEQYF.

This chain connects TRBV10-3 to TRBJ2-2; 13 bases fit TRBD2. Looked up from germline, CDR1 is ENHRY and CDR2 is SYGVKD. The CDR3 runs 16 residues. After removal of 4 bases from V and 5 bases from J, the junction contained 4 bases not matched to a gene. The CDR3 bases are TGTGCCATCAGTGCCGGGACTAGCGGGAATACCGGGGAGCTGTTTTTT. It translates to CAISAGTSGNTGELFF.

The chain couples TRBV29-1 to TRBJ2-1, with D perhaps TRBD1 (6 bases). The germline V gene encodes CDR1 SQVTM and CDR2 ANQGSEA. Trimming shortened V by 7 bases and J by 4 bases, and 11 bases separated the two germline ends. The CDR3 totals 12 residues. CDR3 protein: CSAKDRYNEQFF. Here the CDR3 DNA reads TGCAGCGCCAAGGACAGATACAATGAGCAGTTCTTC.

The gene calls are TRBV5-1 and TRBJ2-1; the match to TRBD1 covers 7 bases. The length of the CDR3 is 18 residues. Germline V CDR1 and CDR2: SGHRS, YFSETQ. Trimming removed 0 bases from V and 7 bases from J; junction bases left unmatched: 16. CDR3 loop: CASSLGPPVTRGPNEQFF. In nucleotides, the CDR3 is TGCGCCAGCAGCTTGGGCCCCCCGGTGACGAGGGGGCCAAATGAGCAGTTCTTC. The variable domain in full, with the rest retrieved from reference TRBV5-1 and TRBJ2-1, is KAGVTQTPRYLIKTRGQQVTLSCSPISGHRSVSWYQQTPGQGLQFLFEYFSETQRNKGNFPGRFSGRQFSNSRSEMNVSTLELGDSALYLCASSLGPPVTRGPNEQFFGPGTRLTVL.

This clone was counted a single time. The V gene is TRBV7-9, the J gene TRBJ2-7, with D possibly TRBD2 on 5 matching bases. The CDR3 loop spans 14 amino acids. The V gene lost 7 bases and the J gene lost 0 bases, with 13 bases spanning the gap. The germline CDR1 and CDR2 sequences are SEHNR and FQNEAQ (reference sequence). The CDR3 bases are TGTGCCAGCATCGAGGGCCCACCCTCCTACGAGCAGTACTTC. Translating gives CASIEGPPSYEQYF.

This clone showed up just once. The rearrangement links TRBV5-5 to TRBJ1-4; maybe TRBD1 (6 bases). The length of the CDR3 is 15 residues. Trimming took 3 bases from V and 5 from J, leaving 14 bases between them. The germline V gene has CDR1 SGHKS and CDR2 YYEKEE (reference sequence). CDR3 DNA: TGTGCCAGCAGCTCCGAAGTACAGGGAAATGAAAAACTGTTTTTT. Encoded protein: CASSSEVQGNEKLFF.

V gene TRBV2 combines with J gene TRBJ2-7, with TRBD2 identical over 11 bases. CDR1 and CDR2 (germline): SNHLY, FYNNEI. J was trimmed by 5 bases and V by 6 bases; bases with no gene match: 18. The CDR3 length is 18 residues. The CDR3 bases are TGTGCCAGCAGCAGACCTGATAGCCCGGGACTAGCGGATAACGAGCAGTACTTC. It translates to CASSRPDSPGLADNEQYF.

The genes are TRBV25-1 and TRBJ2-1; the match to TRBD2 covers 7 bases. This CDR3 has 15 amino acids. CDR1 and CDR2 from the germline V gene are MGHDK and SYGVNS. V lost 3 bases, J lost 8 bases, and 10 bases stayed unmatched. Here the CDR3 reads CASSDLGGGGDEQFF. The CDR3 nucleotides are TGTGCCAGCAGTGACCTAGGCGGGGGTGGCGATGAGCAGTTCTTC.

The genes are TRBV7-2 and TRBJ1-5; TRBD1 might be the D (5 bases). In germline, CDR1 is SGHTA, CDR2 FQGNSA. The CDR3 is 14 amino acids. Trimming shortened V by 5 bases and J by 0 bases, and 8 bases separated the two germline ends. CDR3 DNA: TGTGCCAGCAGCCCTCAGGGTAGCAATCAGCCCCAGCATTTT. Translated: CASSPQGSNQPQHF.

The gene calls are TRBV28 and TRBJ2-7; 11 nucleotides line up with TRBD2. There are 16 residues in the CDR3. Germline CDR1 MDHEN, CDR2 SYDVKM. V lost 5 bases and J lost 3; bases outside the gene matches: 9. DNA for the CDR3: TGTGCCAGCAGTCCAAACGGACTAGCGGGCCTCTACGAGCAGTACTTC. Amino acids: CASSPNGLAGLYEQYF.

The chain links TRBV5-6 to TRBJ2-1; TRBD2 matches at 11 bases. The CDR3 is 16 amino acids. With V trimmed by 2 bases and J by 14 bases, 15 bases remained unmatched. The V gene's germline CDR1 is SGHDT and CDR2 YYEEEE. The CDR3 bases are TGTGCCAGCAGCTTTCTAGCGGGAGGCCCTAATCAAGTGAAGTTCTTC. Its protein is CASSFLAGGPNQVKFF.

This chain uses TRBV11-1 with TRBJ1-5, with 8 bases fitting TRBD1. V lost 1 base, J lost 6 bases, and 2 bases stayed unmatched. CDR1 and CDR2 (germline): SGHAT, FQDESV (reference sequence). There are 14 residues in the CDR3. In DNA, the CDR3 is TGTGCCAGCAGCTTAGACAGGGGGACTCAGCCCCAGCATTTT. This encodes CASSLDRGTQPQHF.

V and J are TRBV7-8 and TRBJ1-4, with D maybe TRBD1 (6 bases). The CDR3 totals 15 residues. Looked up from germline, CDR1 is SGHVS and CDR2 is FQNEAQ. V lost 0 bases, J lost 7 bases, and 12 bases lay in between. The CDR3 DNA reads as TGTGCCAGCAGCTTAGCAGGCAGGGGCGGTGAAAAACTGTTTTTT. Protein sequence: CASSLAGRGGEKLFF. Full variable domain (rest looked up from reference TRBV7-8 and TRBJ1-4): GAGVSQSPRYKVAKRGQDVALRCDPISGHVSLFWYQQALGQGPEFLTYFQNEAQLDKSGLPSDRFFAERPEGSVSTLKIQRTQQEDSAVYLCASSLAGRGGEKLFFGSGTQLSVL.

The CDR3: CASSKGLAGVDEQFF. CDR3 DNA: TGCGCCAGCAGCAAGGGACTAGCCGGTGTGGATGAGCAGTTCTTC. The chain combines TRBV5-1 with TRBJ2-1; 9 bases line up with TRBD2. The V segment lost 4 bases and the J segment 8 bases; nucleotides outside the gene matches: 10. Germline lookup yields CDR1 SGHRS and CDR2 YFSETQ. This CDR3 is 15 amino acids long.

This clone has a single count. The V call is TRBV7-2, the J call TRBJ1-2; TRBD1 aligns across 7 bases. V shed 5 bases and J 5 bases; nucleotides not matched to a gene: 5. From germline, CDR1 is SGHTA and CDR2 FQGNSA. The CDR3 is made up of 13 amino acids. The CDR3 DNA reads as TGTGCCAGCAGCCGCCGGACAGGATATGGCTACACCTTC. This sequence encodes CASSRRTGYGYTF.